This TCR beta chain appears in the sequencing data of a study of blood T cells in healthy people across ages. Regarding the study as a whole: Naive and antigen-experienced cells could not be conclusively compared, given unsorted PBMCs.

The sample holds a few counts of this clonotype. Its antigen is undetermined. This CDR3 comprises 14 residues. CDR1 and CDR2 from the germline V gene are LGHNA and YSLEER. A second PCR, run for about 6 to 12 cycles, used a sample-barcoded 5' primer plus a J-beta primer mix. Via MiXCR, TCRdb re-called the 5' RACE reads, giving one row per CDR3 protein. The table has more than 900,000 distinct CDR3 sequences, almost 30% seen once; the top ten hold roughly 10%. These data are also associated with another study on T cells of mothers and their children. This second study notes: cDNA was made from all extracted RNA, roughly 1.4 ug per 15 ul. It was related mother-child pairs that showed slightly higher overlap than unrelated pairs, without reaching significance.

The sequenced sample was blood. The chain uses TRBV4-3 and TRBJ2-4, with D maybe TRBD1 (6 bases). The tail of the sequence fits TRBJ2-7 better, so the J call may be wrong. The origin of this receptor is a woman between 40 and 55 years old in good health. CDR3 sequence reads: CASSQGQGCYEQYF. CDR3 DNA: TGCGCCAGCAGCCAAGGGCAGGGGTGCTACGAGCAGTACTTC.